The 27 T cell receptor beta chains in this list originate from one sample, sequenced in a study of CD8+ T cells in alopecia areata. Treatment of the sample: oral pan-JAK inhibitor, 5-10 mg twice daily. cDNA prepared by RNA extraction and subsequent reverse transcription served as the template for sequencing. The repertoire was sequenced with immunoSEQ multiplex PCR; TCRdb's copy has only in-frame clones and lacks some. The profile shows 85,000 to 95,000 clones, around 71% of them singletons. The starting material was CD8+ T cells sorted from blood, obtained around week 44, from a patient treated with tofacitinib. Receptors were obtained from a human donor with alopecia areata.

This clone was detected once. This chain connects TRBV7-6 to TRBJ1-1; D possibly corresponds to TRBD1 (6 bases). Germline V gives CDR1 SGHVS, CDR2 FNYEAQ. With 1 base removed from V and 8 bases from J, the gap between germline ends came to 14 bases. The CDR3 has 14 residues. The CDR3 sequence: CASSLEGGIDEAFF. The CDR3, as DNA: TGTGCCAGCAGCTTAGAGGGGGGGATAGACGAAGCTTTCTTT.

The CDR3 coding sequence is TGTGCCAGTAGCAGGGGGCCCAACGAGCAGTACTTC. This gives the protein CASSRGPNEQYF. The chain uses TRBV19 and TRBJ2-7; TRBD1 aligns across 8 bases. Losses at the gene ends were 6 bases for V and 5 bases for J; bases not matched to a gene: 3. This CDR3 has 12 residues. Germline V lookup: CDR1 LNHDA, CDR2 SQIVND (reference sequence).

The rearrangement joins TRBV2 to TRBJ2-2, with a possible D match to TRBD2 (6 bases). Trimming removed 0 bases from V and 6 bases from J, with 11 bases in between. Per germline, CDR1 SNHLY and CDR2 FYNNEI. This CDR3 contains 15 residues. DNA for the CDR3: TGTGCCAGCAGTGAAGCGGGGGGTATACCCGGGGAGCTGTTTTTT. This sequence encodes CASSEAGGIPGELFF.

As regards this clone: The junction departs from the called germline gene at one end, perhaps through a read error. The chain couples TRBV10-3 to TRBJ2-3; the match to TRBD2 covers 12 bases. The CDR3 sequence is 15 residues long. Germline-derived CDR1 and CDR2 are ENHRY and SYGVKD. DNA for the CDR3: TGTGCCAGCAGTGAAGCTAGCGGGGGGGCAGATACGCAGTATTTT. Translation gives CASSEASGGADTQYF.

On this clone itself: A much larger clonotype is one base distant, so this may be a read error. The chain carries TRBV7-2 and TRBJ1-5; no definite D call. Germline values: CDR1 SGHTA, CDR2 FQGNSA. The V end was cut by 5 bases, the J end by 2 bases, with 4 bases between. This CDR3 contains 12 residues. This CDR3 is CASSRGNQPQHF. The CDR3 nucleotides are TGTGCCAGCAGCAGGGGCAATCAGCCCCAGCATTTT.

This rearrangement joins TRBV20-1 to TRBJ1-2; no clear D. CDR1 is DFQATT and CDR2 is SNEGSKA in the germline V gene (reference sequence). The CDR3 runs 9 residues. V was clipped by 0 bases and J by 7 bases, with 0 bases between them. CDR3 nucleotides: TGCAGTGCTAGAGATGGCTACACCTTC. Protein product: CSARDGYTF.

Points on this clone: The same CDR3 can be traced to other DNA sequences in this sample. V usage is TRBV19 and J usage is TRBJ1-1; D gene uncertain. This CDR3 is 13 amino acids long. V lost 3 bases and J lost 2, with 7 bases in between. CDR1 is LNHDA, CDR2 SQIVND, per germline (reference sequence). DNA for the CDR3: TGTGCCAGTAGTATTACGGGAAACACTGAAGCTTTCTTT. It specifies CASSITGNTEAFF.

The chain has TRBV29-1 and TRBJ1-2; 7 bases fit TRBD1. Germline values: CDR1 SQVTM, CDR2 ANQGSEA. The CDR3 sequence is 16 residues long. With 7 bases clipped from V and 1 base from J, the junction kept 15 bases outside the gene matches. The CDR3 DNA follows: TGCAGCGCGGATATGATTGGGGACAGCAGTAACTATGGCTACACCTTC. Protein: CSADMIGDSSNYGYTF.

The rearrangement links TRBV4-2 to TRBJ1-2; D is perhaps TRBD1 (6 bases). Looked up from germline, CDR1 is LGHNA and CDR2 is YNFKEQ. V lost 5 bases and J lost 6, with 19 bases in between. The CDR3 length is 15 residues. The CDR3 nucleotides are TGTGCCAGCAGCGAAAAATCACCAGGGGTGCATGGCTACACCTTC. This gives the protein CASSEKSPGVHGYTF.

The V and J genes are TRBV14 and TRBJ1-6, with 7 bases that match TRBD1. The CDR3 runs 15 residues. Germline loops: CDR1 SGHDN, CDR2 FVKESK. J was trimmed by 9 bases and V by 2 bases; bases with no gene match: 7. The CDR3 coding sequence is TGTGCCAGCAGCCAACGACAGGGCAAGGGTTCACCCCTCCACTTT. Encoded protein: CASSQRQGKGSPLHF.

This sequence joins TRBV6-5 and TRBJ2-3, with D possibly TRBD1 on 5 matching bases. Per the germline V gene, CDR1 is MNHEY and CDR2 is SVGAGI. Between the trimmed V and J ends, which lost 7 bases and 3 bases, there was a span of 14 bases. CDR3 length: 14 amino acids. The CDR3 sequence is CASNPDTWTDTQYF. Written as DNA, the CDR3 is TGTGCCAGCAATCCGGACACCTGGACAGATACGCAGTATTTT.

The J gene is TRBJ1-1, the V gene TRBV27, with D perhaps TRBD1 (5 bases). This CDR3 spans 13 amino acids. Per germline, CDR1 MNHEY and CDR2 SMNVEV (reference sequence). Trimming shortened V by 6 bases and J by 5 bases, and 13 bases separated the two germline ends. The CDR3 sequence: CASRRGMRTEAFF. In DNA, the CDR3 is TGTGCCAGCAGGCGGGGGATGAGGACTGAAGCTTTCTTT.

CDR3 DNA sequence: TGTGCCAGCAGCTTAATGGGGGCTGATGGCTACACCTTC. Translating it yields CASSLMGADGYTF. This chain links TRBV13 with TRBJ1-2, with D maybe TRBD1 (6 bases). V shed 2 bases and J shed 6 bases, with 10 bases lying between them. The CDR3 extends over 13 amino acids. Germline CDR1 reads PRHDT; CDR2 reads FYEKMQ (reference sequence).

CDR3 loop: CASGSTGQLNEKLFF. CDR3 bases: TGCGCCAGCGGCTCAACGGGACAGCTTAATGAAAAACTGTTTTTT. The chain joins TRBV4-3 to TRBJ1-4; 7 positions match TRBD1. The junction had 10 bases not matched to a gene; V was cut back by 8 bases and J by 4 bases. The germline V gene encodes CDR1 LGHNA and CDR2 YSLEER. The CDR3 is made up of 15 amino acids.

The chain couples TRBV7-8 to TRBJ2-5; 8 bases agree with TRBD2. Trimming removed 4 bases from V and 1 base from J; junction bases left unmatched: 8. CDR1 is SGHVS and CDR2 is FQNEAQ in the germline V gene. This CDR3 is 16 amino acids long. The CDR3 DNA follows: TGTGCCAGCAGCTGGGGGACTAGTTGGCCCCAAGAGACCCAGTACTTC. Amino acid sequence: CASSWGTSWPQETQYF.

CDR3 protein: CASSEQGVVEQYF. The CDR3 DNA follows: TGTGCCAGCAGTGAACAGGGGGTTGTCGAGCAGTACTTC. V and J are TRBV25-1 and TRBJ2-7, with 7 bases aligning to TRBD1. Germline trimming cut 2 bases from V and 6 bases from J; bases unmatched to any gene: 4. In germline, CDR1 is MGHDK, CDR2 SYGVNS. The CDR3 is 13 amino acids.

The rearrangement links TRBV9 to TRBJ1-2, with D possibly matching TRBD1 (6 bases). Trimming took 3 bases from V and 5 from J, leaving 17 bases between them. Germline V gene data show CDR1 as SGDLS and CDR2 as YYNGEE. The CDR3 spans 15 residues. The CDR3 nucleotides read TGTGCCAGCAGCGGGACAGTAGGAGGGCAGTATGGCTACACCTTC. Translated: CASSGTVGGQYGYTF.

This rearrangement joins TRBV11-2 to TRBJ2-2, with D tentatively TRBD1 (5 bases). Germline values: CDR1 SGHAT, CDR2 FQNNGV. The CDR3 runs to 16 residues. V dropped 5 bases and J dropped 7 bases, with 20 bases sitting between them. CDR3 loop: CASSLGSGLLDGELFF. CDR3 nucleotide sequence: TGTGCCAGCAGCCTCGGCTCAGGGTTGCTGGACGGGGAGCTGTTTTTT.

Only one count was recorded for this clone. The rearrangement uses TRBV27 and TRBJ1-1, with D possibly TRBD1 on 5 matching bases. Germline values: CDR1 MNHEY, CDR2 SMNVEV (reference sequence). V lost 3 bases and J 1 base, leaving 15 bases between the germline ends. This CDR3 spans 16 amino acids. CDR3 protein: CASSFFIDRKNTEAFF. The CDR3 DNA reads as TGTGCCAGCAGTTTTTTCATTGACAGAAAGAACACTGAAGCTTTCTTT.

This chain links TRBV4-3 with TRBJ2-7; 12 bases fit TRBD2. The V and J ends lost 1 base and 3 bases, in that order; junction bases with no gene match: 7. The CDR3 is made up of 17 amino acids. Germline CDR1 is LGHNA and CDR2 is YSLEER. CDR3 region: CASSQGAGTSGFYEQYF. CDR3 coding DNA: TGCGCCAGCAGCCAAGGAGCCGGGACTAGCGGGTTCTACGAGCAGTACTTC.

This sequence joins TRBV5-1 and TRBJ1-2, with TRBD1 matching 7 bases. Germline CDR1 SGHRS, CDR2 YFSETQ. This CDR3 spans 13 amino acids. V was pared by 1 base and J by 7 bases, with 4 bases of the junction left unmatched. The CDR3 DNA sequence: TGCGCCAGCAGCTTGAGTCAGGGGGTTGGCTACACCTTC. It is translated as CASSLSQGVGYTF.

About this clone itself: Other DNA sequences within the sample encode an identical CDR3. The V and J genes are TRBV7-9 and TRBJ2-3, with no clear D. Germline CDR1 is SEHNR and CDR2 is FQNEAQ (reference sequence). Trimming took off 4 bases at V and 0 bases at J, with 2 bases between the two ends. The CDR3 loop spans 12 amino acids. DNA for the CDR3: TGTGCCAGCAGCTCTAGCACAGATACGCAGTATTTT. This translates into CASSSSTDTQYF.

V gene TRBV7-6 combines with J gene TRBJ2-5, with 7 positions matching TRBD1. The length of the CDR3 is 15 residues. V shed 3 bases, J shed 1 base, and the junction held 5 bases outside the gene matches. CDR1 SGHVS and CDR2 FNYEAQ come from the germline V gene. CDR3: CASSLDRDSQETQYF. The CDR3, as DNA: TGTGCCAGCAGCTTGGACCGGGACAGCCAAGAGACCCAGTACTTC.

V is TRBV7-9 and J is TRBJ1-1; the D is unclear. CDR1 and CDR2 (germline): SEHNR, FQNEAQ (reference sequence). The CDR3 has 12 amino acids. The V end lost 5 bases, the J end lost 11 bases, and 15 bases lay between the germline ends. In DNA form, the CDR3 reads TGTGCCAGCAGCCCCGAGGGTTGGATGGCTTTCTTT. Translating gives CASSPEGWMAFF.

This sequence joins TRBV6-5 and TRBJ2-1, with a weak D call TRBD1 (5 bases). The CDR3 runs 14 residues. Germline V gene sequence: CDR1 MNHEY, CDR2 SVGAGI. Trimming removed 0 bases from V and 9 bases from J, with 12 bases in between. The CDR3 bases are TGTGCCAGCAGTTACTCATGGCAGGGTAGTGAGCAGTTCTTC. Its translation is CASSYSWQGSEQFF.

J is TRBJ1-5 and V is TRBV27; no clear D. From germline, CDR1 is MNHEY and CDR2 SMNVEV (reference sequence). This CDR3 is 15 amino acids long. V dropped 6 bases and J dropped 0 bases, with 12 bases sitting between them. CDR3 DNA: TGTGCCAGCAGCTCGCTAGGGAATAGCAATCAGCCCCAGCATTTT. Translated: CASSSLGNSNQPQHF.

This chain connects TRBV23-1 to TRBJ1-2, with 7 bases lining up with TRBD1. TRBV23-1 is reported as an ORF; its role is uncertain. Germline trimming cut 6 bases from V and 5 bases from J; bases unmatched to any gene: 6. The CDR3 covers 13 residues. CDR3 sequence: CASRDSGGYGYTF. CDR3 nucleotide sequence: TGCGCCAGCAGGGATTCAGGGGGATATGGCTACACCTTC.